The present T cell receptor (beta chain) was sequenced within a study of blood T cell repertoires in COVID-19. As for the study in general: T cells, B-cell-depleted T cells, or PBMCs supplied cDNA or gDNA.

Deletions cut 5 bases from V and 1 base from J, with 12 bases between. CDR1 is SGHRS and CDR2 is YFSETQ in the germline V gene. The CDR3 length is 14 residues. Original processing notes: From reference gene primer amplification, estimates of nucleated cell counts were derived. Repertoires were generated with immunoSEQ multiplex PCR, while TCRdb's copy carries only in-frame clones and drops some. That table is the source of V, J and clone size, and D and trimming were worked out from the DNA. The sample has 200,000 to 250,000 clones; roughly four fifths are singletons. Seattle patients were enrolled during active infection and followed longitudinally.

The specimen sequenced was peripheral blood. The chain couples TRBV5-1 to TRBJ1-1; D may be TRBD1 (5 bases). The receptor was isolated from a woman over 75 with COVID-19, enrolled during active disease. The CDR3 reads CASSPGGPNTEAFF. CDR3 in DNA: TGCGCCAGCAGTCCCGGGGGACCGAACACTGAAGCTTTCTTT.